This section outlines one T cell receptor beta chain sequence together with its context. Its antigen remains unknown. Trimming pared 4 bases from V and 1 base from J, leaving 14 bases between. The CDR3 length is 16 residues. Germline values: CDR1 KGHSH, CDR2 LQKENI. This record belongs to a study of a mutant IDH1 vaccine in newly diagnosed glioma. Whole-study findings and limits: Immune responses arising from the vaccine appeared in roughly 95% of patients.

Time point: baseline, week 1 (first vaccination visit). Stated treatment: pre-vaccination baseline after standard-of-care therapy. Sequencing was performed with immunoSEQ multiplex PCR; in TCRdb, only in-frame clones are kept and a portion is missing. The sample lists approximately 92,000 clones; around three quarters were seen once. This sequence joins TRBV18 and TRBJ1-3, with D perhaps TRBD1 (5 bases). This TCR came from a man aged 40-49 years with glioma. The material sequenced was PBMCs, taken from a glioma patient treated with radiotherapy, temozolomide or both. DNA of the CDR3: TGTGCCAGCTCACTTAACCGGGACCCTTCTGGAAACACCATATATTTT. It translates to CASSLNRDPSGNTIYF.